The rows below give T cell receptor beta chains drawn from one sample of a study of cytomegalovirus exposure and HLA in healthy donors. This table comes from immunoSEQ multiplex PCR, and its TCRdb copy is limited to in-frame clones, with some not included. There are more than 85,000 clones in the sample; roughly 80% occur only once, and approximately 6.9% lies in the top ten. Material for sequencing was PBMCs. Receptors were obtained from a man aged 25 to 45 in good health and CMV-seropositive. The CDR3 runs from the conserved cysteine through the conserved F or W. Each record gives: clone size, V gene, D gene, J gene, CDR3 DNA, CDR3 protein. D genes are given only for firm matches. A clone size is listed for some rows: how often the clone was seen (once, few, many), or a class if it is expanded.

.	TRBV5-1	.	TRBJ2-3	TGCGCCAGCAGCTTGGGGGGGCAGGGTTCAGATACGCAGTATTTT	CASSLGGQGSDTQYF
many	TRBV5-3	TRBD1	TRBJ1-1	TGTGCCAGAAGCTCGAGACAGGGGGCCATGAACACTGAAGCTTTCTTT	CARSSRQGAMNTEAFF
once	TRBV19	TRBD1	TRBJ1-1	TGTGCCAGTAGTATACCCCGGACAGGGGCCTCGAACACTGAAGCTTTCTTT	CASSIPRTGASNTEAFF
.	TRBV28	TRBD2	TRBJ2-3	TGTGCCAGCACCCCGGGGGGCGGGGGGGTACTAGATACGCAGTATTTT	CASTPGGGGVLDTQYF
.	TRBV5-1	.	TRBJ2-1	TGCGCCAGCAGCCCGGGACTCTCCTACAATGAGCAGTTCTTC	CASSPGLSYNEQFF
.	TRBV6-1	.	TRBJ2-3	TGTGCCAGCAGTGAAGGACTGACGACAGATACGCAGTATTTT	CASSEGLTTDTQYF
.	TRBV14	TRBD1	TRBJ1-1	TGTGCCAGCAGCCGGGACAGGGGGAACACTGAAGCTTTCTTT	CASSRDRGNTEAFF
.	TRBV7-8	TRBD2	TRBJ2-7	TGTGCCAGCAGCTCGGGACTAGCGGGGGAGAAGCAGTACTTC	CASSSGLAGEKQYF
.	TRBV5-5	TRBD1	TRBJ2-5	TGTGCCAGCAGCTTGGTAAACAGGGGATTCGGAGAGACCCAGTACTTC	CASSLVNRGFGETQYF
.	TRBV30	TRBD1	TRBJ1-2	TGTGCCTGGAATTTGGGACAGGGGTATGGCTACACCTTC	CAWNLGQGYGYTF
.	TRBV6-1	.	TRBJ2-7	TGTGCCAGCAGTGACCGGGACAGAGGAGGGTACGAGCAGTACTTC	CASSDRDRGGYEQYF
.	TRBV18	.	TRBJ1-2	TGTGCCAGCTCAAGGGCAGGGGAAACCAACTATGGCTACACCTTC	CASSRAGETNYGYTF
.	TRBV19	.	TRBJ2-7	TGTGCCAGTAGAGCCATAGGGGGAGGGGAGCAGTACTTC	CASRAIGGGEQYF
.	TRBV6-1	.	TRBJ1-5	TGTGCCAGCAGTGACCAGGGGAGGGATCAGCCCCAGCATTTT	CASSDQGRDQPQHF
.	TRBV6-1	.	TRBJ2-7	TGTGCCAGCAGGTCCCCGGGGAGAGGGGAGCAGTACTTC	CASRSPGRGEQYF
once	TRBV29-1	.	TRBJ2-3	TGCAGCGTTGCTAACAGGGCTAGCACAGATACGCAGTATTTT	CSVANRASTDTQYF
.	TRBV6-1	.	TRBJ1-2	TGTGCCAGCAGAGGGGGGGACTATGGCTACACCTTC	CASRGGDYGYTF
few	TRBV7-9	TRBD1	TRBJ2-3	TGTGCCAGCAGCTTGACAGGGCAGGCAGATACGCAGTATTTT	CASSLTGQADTQYF
.	TRBV6-1	.	TRBJ2-3	TGTGCCAGCAGTGAAGGGGGCTGGCAGGCAGATACGCAGTATTTT	CASSEGGWQADTQYF
.	TRBV7-2	.	TRBJ1-2	TGTGCCAGCAGCTCTAGATGGGGCTACACCTTC	CASSSRWGYTF
.	TRBV6-1	TRBD1	TRBJ2-3	TGTGCCAGCAGGACAGGGAGCACAGATACGCAGTATTTT	CASRTGSTDTQYF
few	TRBV2	TRBD1	TRBJ1-1	TGTGCCAGCAGTGAAGGGACAGGGGGGTCTCGGAACACTGAAGCTTTCTTT	CASSEGTGGSRNTEAFF
.	TRBV19	.	TRBJ2-7	TGTGCCAGTAGTACGGACAGTGGTGGCGCGTACGAGCAGTACTTC	CASSTDSGGAYEQYF
.	TRBV9	.	TRBJ1-6	TGTGCCAGCAGCGTAGTGCGGGATAATTCCCCCCTCCACTTT	CASSVVRDNSPLHF
.	TRBV7-2	.	TRBJ1-5	TGTGCCAGCAGCTTTGGAGGGAGGGGGCCCCAGCATTTT	CASSFGGRGPQHF
.	TRBV7-8	.	TRBJ1-2	TGTGCCAGCAGCTCCAGGGTTAACTATGGCTACACCTTC	CASSSRVNYGYTF
.	TRBV7-2	TRBD1	TRBJ2-1	TGTGCCAGCAGCTTAGGACAGGGATCCTACAATGAGCAGTTCTTC	CASSLGQGSYNEQFF
.	TRBV29-1	TRBD2	TRBJ2-1	TGCAGCGGAACTAGCGGGGTTTACAATGAGCAGTTCTTC	CSGTSGVYNEQFF
.	TRBV6-1	TRBD2	TRBJ2-2	TGTGCCAGCAGTGAAGCGCCAACTAGCGTCACCGGGGAGCTGTTTTTT	CASSEAPTSVTGELFF
.	TRBV4-1	TRBD1	TRBJ1-5	TGCGCCAGCAGCCAAAGGACAGGGGATAATCAGCCCCAGCATTTT	CASSQRTGDNQPQHF